This is a list of T cell receptor beta chains from one sample in a study of cytotoxic CD8 clonotypes in ibrutinib-treated CLL. The method was immunoSEQ multiplex PCR; TCRdb's version includes in-frame clones alone and lacks a portion of them. The repertoire holds about 11,000 clones, with 79% as singletons. The material sequenced was PBMCs, taken at disease progression, from a patient treated with ibrutinib. These receptor sequences come from a human donor with chronic lymphocytic leukemia. CDR3s include the opening cysteine and the closing phenylalanine or tryptophan. D genes are given only for firm matches. Rows may omit the clone size; those that give it use once, few, many or a size class.

TRBV6-1	TRBJ2-6	NA	TRBD2	CASSERGGTSTGANVLTF	TGTGCCAGCAGTGAAAGGGGAGGGACCTCAACTGGGGCCAACGTCCTGACTTTC
TRBV6-5	TRBJ2-3	NA	NA	CASSYSPTGTDTQYF	TGTGCCAGCAGTTACTCGCCAACAGGGACAGATACGCAGTATTTT
TRBV5-1	TRBJ1-2	NA	NA	CASSSGAGEGYGYTF	TGCGCCAGCAGCTCGGGAGCCGGGGAGGGCTATGGCTACACCTTC
TRBV11-3	TRBJ2-1	NA	NA	CASSDLNEQFF	TGTGCCAGCAGCGATCTAAATGAGCAGTTCTTC
TRBV7-3	TRBJ2-3	NA	NA	CASSHGGTQYF	TGTGCCAGCAGCCACGGAGGTACGCAGTATTTT
TRBV7-3	TRBJ2-1	NA	NA	CASSSSGVNEQFF	TGTGCCAGCAGCTCTAGTGGAGTCAATGAGCAGTTCTTC
TRBV19	TRBJ1-2	medium-sized	NA	CASSISVYGYTF	TGTGCCAGTAGTATTTCGGTCTATGGCTACACCTTC
TRBV18	TRBJ1-2	NA	NA	CASSPKDYGYTF	TGTGCCAGCTCACCAAAGGACTACGGCTACACCTTC
TRBV1	TRBJ1-1	NA	NA	CTSSQVPGQENTEAFF	TGCACCAGCAGCCAAGTGCCGGGACAGGAAAACACTGAAGCTTTCTTT
TRBV19	TRBJ2-1	NA	NA	CASSSLVAYNEQFF	TGTGCCAGTAGTTCCCTCGTCGCCTACAATGAGCAGTTCTTC
TRBV7-9	TRBJ2-5	NA	NA	CASSLIQETQYF	TGTGCCAGCAGCTTAATCCAAGAGACCCAGTACTTC
TRBV15	TRBJ2-3	NA	NA	CATSRVLENTQYF	TGTGCCACCAGCAGGGTACTAGAGAATACGCAGTATTTT
TRBV28	TRBJ2-3	once	NA	CASSLSDTQYF	TGTGCCAGCAGTTTATCAGATACGCAGTATTTT
TRBV11-2	TRBJ1-3	NA	NA	CASSDDRLNSGNTIYF	TGTGCCAGCAGCGATGACAGGCTTAACTCTGGAAACACCATATATTTT
TRBV18	TRBJ2-3	NA	NA	CASSPLGALRTQYF	TGTGCCAGCTCACCACTCGGGGCCTTACGAACGCAGTATTTT
TRBV7-8	TRBJ2-3	NA	NA	CASSLGVGVPDTQYF	TGTGCCAGCAGCCTAGGGGTGGGGGTACCAGATACGCAGTATTTT
TRBV7-2	TRBJ2-1	NA	NA	CASSSGSSYNEQFF	TGTGCCAGCTCGAGCGGCAGCTCCTACAATGAGCAGTTCTTC
TRBV5-1	TRBJ2-5	NA	NA	CASSFQETQYF	TGCGCCAGCAGCTTCCAAGAGACCCAGTACTTC
TRBV19	TRBJ1-5	NA	NA	CASSRQHNQPQHF	TGTGCCAGTAGCCGACAGCACAATCAGCCCCAGCATTTT
TRBV7-2	TRBJ1-6	NA	NA	CASSIGLPLNSPLHF	TGTGCCAGCAGCATCGGCCTACCGTTAAATTCACCCCTCCACTTT
TRBV6-5	TRBJ2-5	once	NA	CASSRLRGSGETQYF	TGTGCCAGCAGTCGCCTCAGGGGAAGCGGGGAGACCCAGTACTTC
TRBV28	TRBJ2-7	NA	NA	CASRRDEQYF	TGTGCCAGTCGACGCGACGAGCAGTACTTC
TRBV18	TRBJ1-1	NA	NA	CASSAHKITEAFF	TGTGCCAGCTCGGCCCACAAGATCACTGAAGCTTTCTTT
TRBV2	TRBJ1-1	once	NA	CASKVHTEAFF	TGTGCCAGCAAGGTTCACACTGAAGCTTTCTTT
TRBV6-1	TRBJ2-3	NA	NA	CASSPRSSQGDTQYF	TGTGCCAGCAGTCCAAGATCCTCACAGGGCGATACGCAGTATTTT
TRBV15	TRBJ1-5	NA	NA	CATSRDVGLGEPQHF	TGTGCCACCAGCAGAGATGTAGGACTTGGGGAGCCCCAGCATTTT
TRBV9	TRBJ2-7	once	NA	CASSSFDEQYF	TGTGCCAGCAGCTCCTTCGACGAGCAGTACTTC
TRBV4-2	TRBJ2-3	NA	TRBD2	CASSQEGDGGTLHTQYF	TGTGCCAGCAGCCAAGAAGGGGACGGGGGGACCCTACATACGCAGTATTTT
TRBV11-2	TRBJ1-6	NA	TRBD1	CASSAGQDNSPLHF	TGTGCCAGCAGCGCGGGACAGGATAATTCACCCCTCCACTTT
TRBV7-9	TRBJ2-5	NA	NA	CASETYSGVETQYF	TGTGCCAGCGAGACCTATAGTGGGGTGGAGACCCAGTACTTC
TRBV29-1	TRBJ2-4	once	NA	CSVSRDGGWNIQYF	TGCAGCGTTTCACGAGATGGGGGGTGGAACATTCAGTACTTC
TRBV28	TRBJ2-1	NA	TRBD2	CASSLRPRLAGASYNEQFF	TGTGCCAGCAGTTTAAGGCCCCGGCTAGCGGGGGCCTCCTACAATGAGCAGTTCTTC
TRBV29-1	TRBJ2-3	once	NA	CSVDAGVTDTQYF	TGCAGCGTTGACGCAGGAGTAACAGATACGCAGTATTTT
TRBV5-1	TRBJ2-7	NA	TRBD1	CASSLVGGQGLEQYF	TGCGCCAGCAGCTTGGTGGGGGGACAGGGGCTAGAGCAGTACTTC
TRBV18	TRBJ2-4	NA	NA	CASSTLPQIAKNIQYF	TGTGCCAGCTCAACCCTACCTCAGATAGCCAAAAACATTCAGTACTTC
TRBV19	TRBJ2-1	NA	NA	CASSIKGGSYNEQFF	TGTGCCAGTAGTATCAAGGGGGGTTCCTACAATGAGCAGTTCTTC
TRBV20-1	TRBJ1-4	NA	NA	CSAGQGEKLFF	TGCAGTGCTGGACAAGGAGAAAAACTGTTTTTT
TRBV2	TRBJ1-1	NA	NA	CASRLRENTEAFF	TGTGCCAGCAGGCTCCGGGAGAACACTGAAGCTTTCTTT
TRBV19	TRBJ1-1	NA	NA	CASWGQDDTEAFF	TGTGCCAGTTGGGGGCAGGATGACACTGAAGCTTTCTTT
TRBV2	TRBJ2-1	NA	TRBD2	CASSPPLAGRYNEQFF	TGTGCCAGCAGTCCTCCTTTAGCGGGAAGATACAATGAGCAGTTCTTC
TRBV15	TRBJ1-2	NA	NA	CATSRDFGVVADGYTF	TGTGCCACCAGCAGAGATTTCGGGGTTGTGGCCGATGGCTACACCTTC
TRBV5-3	TRBJ2-7	few	NA	CARSRGHEGYEQYF	TGTGCCAGAAGCCGGGGACATGAAGGTTACGAGCAGTACTTC
TRBV2	TRBJ2-2	NA	NA	CASTPGPNTGELFF	TGTGCCAGTACTCCCGGGCCCAACACCGGGGAGCTGTTTTTT
TRBV11-3	TRBJ2-1	medium-sized	NA	CASSLSRVLNNEQFF	TGTGCCAGCAGCCTCTCCCGGGTGTTGAACAATGAGCAGTTCTTC
TRBV6-4	TRBJ2-2	NA	NA	CASSDSYHGELFF	TGTGCCAGCAGTGACTCTTACCACGGGGAGCTGTTTTTT
TRBV13	TRBJ2-3	NA	NA	CASSRDRLDTQYF	TGTGCCAGCAGCCGAGACAGGTTAGATACGCAGTATTTT
TRBV19	TRBJ1-5	medium-sized	NA	CASSMRQGENQPQHF	TGTGCCAGTAGTATGAGGCAGGGAGAGAATCAGCCCCAGCATTTT
TRBV7-9	TRBJ2-5	NA	NA	CASSLIETQYF	TGTGCCAGCAGCTTAATTGAGACCCAGTACTTC
TRBV7-2	TRBJ1-2	NA	TRBD1	CASSVGGTGYGYTF	TGTGCCAGCAGCGTAGGAGGGACAGGGTACGGCTACACCTTC
TRBV4-2	TRBJ1-1	few	NA	CASSRTDRNTEAFF	TGTGCCAGCAGCCGAACGGACAGGAACACTGAAGCTTTCTTT
TRBV29-1	TRBJ2-7	NA	TRBD2	CSAQPSGSYEQYF	TGCAGCGCCCAGCCGAGCGGGAGCTACGAGCAGTACTTC